The 19 T cell receptor beta chains reported below all come from one sample, sequenced in a study of PD-1 blockade in mismatch repair-deficient tumors. Clones were sequenced by immunoSEQ multiplex PCR, and TCRdb holds only the in-frame ones, with some missing. Of 130,000 or so clones in the sample, around 86% were seen once. Specimen: peripheral blood, collected 44 weeks after starting pembrolizumab. These receptors were taken from an adult with mismatch repair-deficient cancer.

The genes are TRBV4-3 and TRBJ2-7; 11 positions agree with TRBD2. Germline V gene lookup returns CDR1 LGHNA and CDR2 YSLEER. V shed 0 bases and J 4 bases; nucleotides not matched to a gene: 5. The CDR3 totals 16 residues. CDR3 amino acids: CASSQEGASGRYEQYF. DNA for the CDR3: TGCGCCAGCAGCCAAGAAGGGGCTAGCGGGAGGTACGAGCAGTACTTC.

This clone was picked up one time. This sequence joins TRBV27 and TRBJ1-5, with a weak D call TRBD1 (6 bases). This CDR3 has 17 amino acids. Germline V gives CDR1 MNHEY, CDR2 SMNVEV (reference sequence). V was cut by 6 bases and J by 0 bases, with 18 bases left in between. The CDR3 DNA is TGTGCCAGCAGCCCCACAGGGACCGAGTATAGCAATCAGCCCCAGCATTTT. It yields the protein CASSPTGTEYSNQPQHF.

This chain connects TRBV11-2 to TRBJ2-7, with D perhaps matching TRBD1 (6 bases). Germline V gives CDR1 SGHAT, CDR2 FQNNGV. The CDR3 runs to 13 residues. Trimming took off 5 bases at V and 4 bases at J, with 12 bases between the two ends. The CDR3 bases are TGTGCCAGCAGCGCCACACAGGGATACGAGCAGTACTTC. This translates into CASSATQGYEQYF.

Only a few counts were recorded for this clone. J is TRBJ2-5 and V is TRBV7-8; no clear D gene. CDR1 SGHVS and CDR2 FQNEAQ come from the germline V gene. The CDR3 extends over 11 amino acids. V lost 5 bases and J lost 1, with 2 bases in between. CDR3 protein: CASSPQETQYF. The CDR3 nucleotides read TGTGCCAGCAGCCCCCAAGAGACCCAGTACTTC.

The DNA of the CDR3 is TGCGCCAGCATAGACAAAGGAGGGGTACTAGCCAAAAACATTCAGTACTTC. This encodes CASIDKGGVLAKNIQYF. The V call is TRBV23-1, the J call TRBJ2-4; D might be TRBD2 (6 bases). TRBV23-1 is an ORF, with its function uncertain. With 7 bases removed from V and 0 bases from J, the gap between germline ends came to 19 bases. This CDR3 has 17 residues.

As regards this clone: A junction end diverges from the germline sequence, so it may reflect a read error. J is TRBJ2-1 and V is TRBV7-7, with no clear D. This CDR3 has 12 amino acids. CDR1 is SSHAT and CDR2 is FNYEAQ in the germline V gene (reference sequence). As DNA, the CDR3 is TGTGCTAGCAGCAGCTCGTCCCTAAAGCAGTTCTTC. This codes for CASSSSSLKQFF.

The chain is built from TRBV2 and TRBJ2-7, with a possible D match to TRBD2 (5 bases). Germline CDR1 is SNHLY and CDR2 is FYNNEI. V was shortened by 8 bases and J by 0 bases, with 11 bases between the two germline ends. This CDR3 spans 13 amino acids. CDR3 sequence: CASRSGSSYEQYF. For the CDR3, the DNA is TGTGCCAGCCGATCGGGGAGCTCCTACGAGCAGTACTTC. The full variable domain, with the rest looked up from reference TRBV2 and TRBJ2-7, is EPEVTQTPSHQVTQMGQEVILRCVPISNHLYFYWYRQILGQKVEFLVSFYNNEISEKSEIFDDQFSVERPDGSNFTLKIRSTKLEDSAMYFCASRSGSSYEQYFGPGTRLTVT.

This rearrangement joins TRBV5-4 to TRBJ2-1; 10 bases are a match to TRBD2. The V and J ends lost 7 bases and 6 bases, in that order; junction bases with no gene match: 13. CDR3 length: 16 residues. The germline CDR1 and CDR2 sequences are SGHNT and YYREEE (reference sequence). CDR3 protein: CASSALIAGGGNEQFF. The CDR3 region has the DNA TGTGCCAGCTCGGCCCTTATAGCGGGAGGAGGCAATGAGCAGTTCTTC.

V and J are TRBV19 and TRBJ1-4; D gene ambiguous. The CDR3 has 11 amino acids. CDR1 is LNHDA, CDR2 SQIVND, per germline (reference sequence). V was trimmed by 2 bases and J by 8 bases, leaving 3 bases between them. The DNA for the CDR3 is TGTGCCAGTAGTATAAGGGAAAAACTGTTTTTT. Translation gives CASSIREKLFF.

V gene TRBV7-9 combines with J gene TRBJ1-3; D unresolved. V lost 5 bases, J lost 4 bases, and 9 bases lay in between. CDR1 is SEHNR and CDR2 is FQNEAQ in the germline V gene (reference sequence). CDR3 size: 13 residues. The CDR3 nucleotides are TGTGCCAGCAGCCCTTCGGGGGGAAACACCATATATTTT. It codes for CASSPSGGNTIYF.

The chain has TRBV5-6 and TRBJ2-7; the match to TRBD2 covers 10 bases. Unmatched junction bases numbered 7, after V lost 0 bases and J lost 4 bases. Germline-derived CDR1 and CDR2 are SGHDT and YYEEEE. This CDR3 has 16 residues. CDR3 sequence: CASSLGPSGSWYEQYF. Written as DNA, the CDR3 is TGTGCCAGCAGCTTGGGCCCTAGCGGGAGCTGGTACGAGCAGTACTTC. The entire variable domain, with the rest obtained from reference TRBV5-6 and TRBJ2-7, is as follows: DAGVTQSPTHLIKTRGQQVTLRCSPKSGHDTVSWYQQALGQGPQFIFQYYEEEERQRGNFPDRFSGHQFPNYSSELNVNALLLGDSALYLCASSLGPSGSWYEQYFGPGTRLTVT.

This clone appeared once. The chain has TRBV5-1 and TRBJ2-7; 10 bases map to TRBD2. The CDR3 runs to 14 residues. Trimming removed 7 bases from V and 2 bases from J; junction bases left unmatched: 6. The germline V gene encodes CDR1 SGHRS and CDR2 YFSETQ. The CDR3 reads CASGWTSGTYEQYF. CDR3 in DNA: TGCGCCAGCGGATGGACTAGCGGAACCTACGAGCAGTACTTC.

The rearrangement uses TRBV5-6 and TRBJ2-7; 7 bases agree with TRBD1. The germline CDR1 and CDR2 sequences are SGHDT and YYEEEE. The V segment lost 0 bases and the J segment 3 bases; nucleotides outside the gene matches: 3. This CDR3 has 14 amino acids. Written as DNA, the CDR3 is TGTGCCAGCAGCTTGGGAGGGGGCGTCTACGAGCAGTACTTC. As protein: CASSLGGGVYEQYF.

This chain joins TRBV2 and TRBJ2-1; D ambiguous. The CDR3 length is 11 residues. V lost 8 bases to trimming and J lost 8 bases, with 10 bases between them. In germline, CDR1 is SNHLY, CDR2 FYNNEI. The CDR3 DNA sequence: TGTGCCAGCTTTGGTATCTATGAGCAGTTCTTC. Its protein is CASFGIYEQFF.

V is TRBV11-2 and J is TRBJ2-3; perhaps TRBD2 as D (6 bases). CDR3 size: 18 residues. Germline CDR1 is SGHAT and CDR2 is FQNNGV. The V end lost 1 base, the J end lost 2 bases, and 19 bases lay between the germline ends. The CDR3 DNA sequence: TGTGCCAGCAGCTTAGGGGTTAGGAGCGGGTTCCCCACAGATACGCAGTATTTT. It specifies CASSLGVRSGFPTDTQYF. The variable domain in full, with the rest retrieved from reference TRBV11-2 and TRBJ2-3, is EAGVAQSPRYKIIEKRQSVAFWCNPISGHATLYWYQQILGQGPKLLIQFQNNGVVDDSQLPKDRFSAERLKGVDSTLKIQPAKLEDSAVYLCASSLGVRSGFPTDTQYFGPGTRLTVL.

The rearrangement joins TRBV7-2 to TRBJ2-1; D ambiguous. CDR1 is SGHTA, CDR2 FQGNSA, per germline. Trimming shortened V by 6 bases and J by 0 bases, and 12 bases separated the two germline ends. The CDR3 totals 15 residues. The CDR3 bases are TGTGCCAGCAGTCCTTCCTGGAGCTCCTACAATGAGCAGTTCTTC. Its translation is CASSPSWSSYNEQFF.

The rearrangement links TRBV7-9 to TRBJ2-2, with a possible D match to TRBD2 (6 bases). This CDR3 is built from 15 residues. The V gene's germline CDR1 is SEHNR and CDR2 FQNEAQ (reference sequence). The V and J ends lost 5 bases and 3 bases respectively, with 13 bases between them. Here the CDR3 reads CASSMGGRYTGELFF. As DNA, the CDR3 is TGTGCCAGCAGCATGGGAGGTCGATACACCGGGGAGCTGTTTTTT.

This clone was seen once. This sequence joins TRBV10-2 and TRBJ1-3; D gene uncertain. V lost 0 bases, J lost 0 bases, and 18 bases lay in between. The CDR3 is 19 amino acids. Germline V gene data show CDR1 as WSHSY and CDR2 as SAAADI. CDR3 protein: CASSESKSISKLSGNTIYF. For the CDR3, the DNA is TGCGCCAGCAGTGAGTCGAAATCGATTAGCAAACTCTCTGGAAACACCATATATTTT.

This rearrangement joins TRBV13 to TRBJ2-3; TRBD2 aligns across 7 bases. The CDR3 contains 16 residues. J gave up 3 bases and V 5 bases, and 11 bases lay outside the gene matches. Germline V gives CDR1 PRHDT, CDR2 FYEKMQ (reference sequence). CDR3 region: CASSPRTFGRTDTQYF. The CDR3, as DNA: TGTGCCAGCAGCCCGAGGACATTCGGGAGGACAGATACGCAGTATTTT.